This TCR beta chain was profiled in a study of spatial heterogeneity in lung cancer. In this sample, this clonotype turned up many times. TCRdb ran MiXCR on the 5' RACE reads and lists one entry per CDR3 protein. The table lists 20,000 to 25,000 distinct CDR3 sequences, 7% of them singletons, with 14% in the top ten. Specified time point: sample taken at primary tumor resection. CDR3 length: 18 residues. In germline, CDR1 is MDHEN, CDR2 SYDVKM. With V trimmed by 2 bases and J by 0 bases, 6 bases remained unmatched. The V and J genes are TRBV28 and TRBJ1-4, with TRBD1 identical over 10 bases. The material was PBMCs, obtained at surgery. The sequence was obtained from a male donor with early-stage non-small cell lung cancer. CDR3 residues: CASSLGTGAFTTNEKLFF. The CDR3 bases are TGTGCCAGCAGTTTAGGGACAGGGGCCTTCACAACTAATGAAAAACTGTTTTTT.